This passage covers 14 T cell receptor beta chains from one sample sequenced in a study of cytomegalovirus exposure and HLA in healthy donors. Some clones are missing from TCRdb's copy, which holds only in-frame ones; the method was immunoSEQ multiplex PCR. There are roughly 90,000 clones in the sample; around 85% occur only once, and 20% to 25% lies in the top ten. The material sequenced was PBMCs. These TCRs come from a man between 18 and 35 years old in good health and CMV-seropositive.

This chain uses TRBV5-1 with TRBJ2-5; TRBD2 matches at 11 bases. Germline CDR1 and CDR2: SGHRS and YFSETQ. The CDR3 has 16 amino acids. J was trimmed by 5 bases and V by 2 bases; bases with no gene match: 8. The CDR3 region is CASSFIAGGTGETQYF. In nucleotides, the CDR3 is TGCGCCAGCAGCTTCATAGCGGGAGGGACGGGGGAGACCCAGTACTTC.

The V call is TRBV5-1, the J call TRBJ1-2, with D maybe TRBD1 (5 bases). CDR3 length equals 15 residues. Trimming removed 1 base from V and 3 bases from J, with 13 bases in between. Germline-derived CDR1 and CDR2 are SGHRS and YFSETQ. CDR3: CASSLIPGGDYGYTF. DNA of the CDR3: TGCGCCAGCAGCTTGATCCCGGGGGGGGACTATGGCTACACCTTC. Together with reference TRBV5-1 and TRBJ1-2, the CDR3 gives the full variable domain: KAGVTQTPRYLIKTRGQQVTLSCSPISGHRSVSWYQQTPGQGLQFLFEYFSETQRNKGNFPGRFSGRQFSNSRSEMNVSTLELGDSALYLCASSLIPGGDYGYTFGSGTRLTVV.

This chain's CDR3 is CASSQEGSLVYNEQFF. Here the CDR3 DNA reads TGTGCCAGCAGCCAGGAGGGGAGTCTAGTCTACAATGAGCAGTTCTTC. The chain links TRBV14 to TRBJ2-1; a weak D match, TRBD2 (6 bases). Germline assignment: CDR1 SGHDN and CDR2 FVKESK. V was pared by 3 bases and J by 3 bases, with 15 bases between. The CDR3 has 16 residues.

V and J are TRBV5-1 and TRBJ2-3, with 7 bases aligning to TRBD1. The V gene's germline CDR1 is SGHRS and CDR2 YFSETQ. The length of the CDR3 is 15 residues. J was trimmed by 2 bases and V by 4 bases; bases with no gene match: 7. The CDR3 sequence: CASSEWDRFTDTQYF. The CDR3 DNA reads TGCGCCAGCAGCGAATGGGACAGATTCACAGATACGCAGTATTTT. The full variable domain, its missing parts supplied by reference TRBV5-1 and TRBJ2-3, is KAGVTQTPRYLIKTRGQQVTLSCSPISGHRSVSWYQQTPGQGLQFLFEYFSETQRNKGNFPGRFSGRQFSNSRSEMNVSTLELGDSALYLCASSEWDRFTDTQYFGPGTRLTVL.

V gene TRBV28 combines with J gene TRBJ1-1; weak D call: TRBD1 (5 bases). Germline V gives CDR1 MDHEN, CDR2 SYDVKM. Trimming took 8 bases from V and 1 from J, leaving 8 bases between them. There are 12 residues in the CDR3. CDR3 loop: CASRGRNTEAFF. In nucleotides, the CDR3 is TGTGCCAGCCGGGGGAGGAACACTGAAGCTTTCTTT.

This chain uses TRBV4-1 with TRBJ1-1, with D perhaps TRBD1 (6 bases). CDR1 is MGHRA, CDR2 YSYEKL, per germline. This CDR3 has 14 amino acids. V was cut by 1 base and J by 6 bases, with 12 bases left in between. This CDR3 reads CASSQGQAVAEAFF. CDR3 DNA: TGCGCCAGCAGCCAAGGACAGGCGGTCGCTGAAGCTTTCTTT.

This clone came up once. The CDR3 sequence is CASSLAGVSAGELFF. Here the CDR3 DNA reads TGTGCCAGCTCGCTAGCGGGAGTGTCGGCCGGGGAGCTGTTTTTT. This chain uses TRBV6-5 with TRBJ2-2, with 10 bases identical to TRBD2. Germline values: CDR1 MNHEY, CDR2 SVGAGI. J gave up 6 bases and V 8 bases, and 9 bases lay outside the gene matches. The CDR3 sequence is 15 residues long.

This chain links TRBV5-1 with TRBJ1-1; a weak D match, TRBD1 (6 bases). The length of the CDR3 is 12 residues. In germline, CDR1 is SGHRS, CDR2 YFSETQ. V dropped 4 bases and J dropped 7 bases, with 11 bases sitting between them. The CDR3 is CASSRTASEAFF. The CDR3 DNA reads TGCGCCAGCAGCCGGACAGCTAGTGAAGCTTTCTTT. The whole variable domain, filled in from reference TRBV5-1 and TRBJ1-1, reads KAGVTQTPRYLIKTRGQQVTLSCSPISGHRSVSWYQQTPGQGLQFLFEYFSETQRNKGNFPGRFSGRQFSNSRSEMNVSTLELGDSALYLCASSRTASEAFFGQGTRLTVV.

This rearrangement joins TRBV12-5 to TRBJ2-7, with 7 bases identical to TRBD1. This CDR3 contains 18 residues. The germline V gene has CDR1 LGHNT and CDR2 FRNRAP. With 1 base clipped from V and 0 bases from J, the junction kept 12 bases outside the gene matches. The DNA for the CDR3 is TGTGCTAGTGGTTTGGAGTCTGCTCGGGACAGCCACTCCTACGAGCAGTACTTC. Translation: CASGLESARDSHSYEQYF.

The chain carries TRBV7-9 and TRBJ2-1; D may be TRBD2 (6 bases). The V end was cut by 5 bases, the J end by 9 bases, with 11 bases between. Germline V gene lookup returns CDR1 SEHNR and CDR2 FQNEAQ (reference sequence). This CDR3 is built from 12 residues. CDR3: CASSPGTSEQFF. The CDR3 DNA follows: TGTGCCAGCAGCCCTGGGACTTCTGAGCAGTTCTTC.

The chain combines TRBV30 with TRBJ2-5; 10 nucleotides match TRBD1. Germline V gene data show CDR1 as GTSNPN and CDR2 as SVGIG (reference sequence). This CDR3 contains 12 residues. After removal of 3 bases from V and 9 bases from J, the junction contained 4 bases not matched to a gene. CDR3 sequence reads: CAWRTGGEAQYF. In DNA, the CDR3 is TGTGCCTGGAGGACAGGGGGCGAGGCCCAGTACTTC. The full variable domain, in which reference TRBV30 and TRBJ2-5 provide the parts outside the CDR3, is SQTIHQWPATLVQPVGSPLSLECTVEGTSNPNLYWYRQAAGRGLQLLFYSVGIGQISSEVPQNLSASRPQDRQFILSSKKLLLSDSGFYLCAWRTGGEAQYFGPGTRLLVL.

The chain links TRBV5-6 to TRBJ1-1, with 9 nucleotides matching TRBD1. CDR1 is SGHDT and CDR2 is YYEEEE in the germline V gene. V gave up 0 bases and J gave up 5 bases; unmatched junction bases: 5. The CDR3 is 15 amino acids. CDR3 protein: CASSLEPTGGTEAFF. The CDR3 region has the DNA TGTGCCAGCAGCTTGGAGCCGACAGGGGGTACTGAAGCTTTCTTT.

CDR3 amino acids: CASAPGTDNEQFF. DNA for the CDR3: TGTGCTAGTGCCCCCGGGACTGACAATGAGCAGTTCTTC. The chain uses TRBV12-5 and TRBJ2-1, with D possibly TRBD2 on 6 matching bases. Germline V CDR1 and CDR2: LGHNT, FRNRAP. With 7 bases removed from V and 5 bases from J, the gap between germline ends came to 12 bases. This CDR3 region has 13 residues. Looking up the rest from reference TRBV12-5 and TRBJ2-1 gives the full variable domain: DARVTQTPRHKVTEMGQEVTMRCQPILGHNTVFWYRQTMMQGLELLAYFRNRAPLDDSGMPKDRFSAEMPDATLATLKIQPSEPRDSAVYFCASAPGTDNEQFFGPGTRLTVL.

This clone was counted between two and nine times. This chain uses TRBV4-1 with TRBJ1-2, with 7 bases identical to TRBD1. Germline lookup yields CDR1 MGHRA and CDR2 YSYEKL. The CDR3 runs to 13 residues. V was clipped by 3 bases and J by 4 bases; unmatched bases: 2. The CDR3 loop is CASSQTGTYGYTF. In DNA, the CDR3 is TGCGCCAGCAGCCAGACAGGGACCTATGGCTACACCTTC.